The present T cell receptor (beta chain) was sequenced within a study of blood T cell repertoires in COVID-19. Study background: Acute-phase and convalescent COVID-19 samples originated in the United States, Italy and Spain. Sources were T cells, B-cell-depleted T cells, or PBMCs; the material itself was cDNA or gDNA.

Libraries were prepared by immunoSEQ multiplex PCR; TCRdb keeps only in-frame clonotypes and omits some of them. This table has 150,000 to 250,000 clones, roughly 80% appearing once. A few counts support this clone. Participants, about 18 to 95 years old, spanned about 26 US areas. Participant-given clinical history determined each cohort assignment. The sample was PBMCs or T cells enriched from blood (not recorded which). This clonotype was sampled from a man aged 40-50 years who had recovered from COVID-19.

In DNA, the CDR3 is TGTGCCAGCAGTTACTCGAGATCTGAAGCTTTCTTT. The encoded protein is CASSYSRSEAFF. The chain couples TRBV6-5 to TRBJ1-1, with D hard to call. The CDR3 sequence is 12 residues long. Trimming took 0 bases from V and 6 from J, leaving 5 bases between them. Germline-derived CDR1 and CDR2 are MNHEY and SVGAGI.